One sample yielded the 27 T cell receptor beta chains listed below, sequenced in a study of CD8 T cells in ankylosing spondylitis. Study findings and constraints: Ankylosing spondylitis blood appeared to carry a characteristic TCR beta motif of roughly 8 highly homologous variants.

No antigen has been assigned to these receptors. From the 5' RACE reads, TCRdb called clonotypes with MiXCR, one entry per CDR3 protein. In the table there are 350,000 or so distinct CDR3 sequences, 8% of which are singletons. Material for sequencing was blood, either unsorted or a sorted T cell fraction (not recorded which). These receptor sequences come from a male donor with ankylosing spondylitis.

The CDR3 protein is CASSDPGLAGVAEQYF. The DNA for the CDR3 is TGCGCCAGCAGCGACCCGGGACTAGCGGGAGTTGCCGAGCAGTACTTC. This sequence joins TRBV5-1 and TRBJ2-7; TRBD2 matches 14 bases. V gave up 4 bases and J gave up 6 bases; unmatched junction bases: 9. The V gene's germline CDR1 is SGHRS and CDR2 YFSETQ. The CDR3 sequence is 16 residues long.

This clonotype was picked up many times. The rearrangement links TRBV9 to TRBJ1-1; TRBD1 might be the D (5 bases). This CDR3 has 14 amino acids. The ends were cut back, 3 bases at V and 4 bases at J, with 13 bases in the middle. Looked up from germline, CDR1 is SGDLS and CDR2 is YYNGEE. The CDR3 sequence is CASSGQGGGTEAFF. The CDR3 DNA reads TGTGCCAGCAGCGGGCAGGGTGGCGGCACTGAAGCTTTCTTT.

The chain couples TRBV27 to TRBJ1-4; no firm D call. CDR3 length: 14 amino acids. CDR1 MNHEY and CDR2 SMNVEV come from the germline V gene (reference sequence). Trimming shortened V by 3 bases and J by 7 bases, and 12 bases separated the two germline ends. DNA for the CDR3: TGTGCCAGCAGTTTCCAGCACACCCTTGAAAAACTGTTTTTT. Amino acid sequence: CASSFQHTLEKLFF.

Ten or more counts support this clonotype. This chain joins TRBV20-1 and TRBJ1-1, with D uncertain. The V end was cut by 2 bases, the J end by 8 bases, with 12 bases between. The CDR3 length is 12 residues. Germline V gene sequence: CDR1 DFQATT, CDR2 SNEGSKA (reference sequence). The DNA of the CDR3 is TGCAGTGCTAGACCTTTCATTGCGGAAGCTTTCTTT. Translating gives CSARPFIAEAFF.

This clonotype was counted ten times or more. The V gene is TRBV4-2, the J gene TRBJ1-1, with D perhaps TRBD1 (5 bases). Germline-derived CDR1 and CDR2 are LGHNA and YNFKEQ. The CDR3 extends over 15 amino acids. V was clipped by 0 bases and J by 0 bases, with 8 bases between them. The CDR3 is CASSQEGVMNTEAFF. DNA of the CDR3: TGTGCCAGCAGCCAAGAGGGGGTTATGAACACTGAAGCTTTCTTT.

The V and J genes are TRBV25-1 and TRBJ2-1, with TRBD2 matching 8 bases. The germline V gene has CDR1 MGHDK and CDR2 SYGVNS. Trimming at V came to 5 bases and at J to 2 bases, leaving 8 bases not matched to a gene. The CDR3 extends over 16 amino acids. DNA of the CDR3: TGTGCCAGCAGTCAACCCACTAGCGGAGCCTACAATGAGCAGTTCTTC. Residues: CASSQPTSGAYNEQFF.

This chain uses TRBV6-5 with TRBJ2-7; the D gene could be TRBD1 or TRBD2 (5 bases each). This CDR3 has 15 residues. The germline V and J ends were trimmed by 2 bases and 2 bases, with 13 bases remaining between them. In germline, CDR1 is MNHEY, CDR2 SVGAGI. The chain's CDR3 is CASSYGDGATYEQYF. The CDR3 nucleotides are TGTGCCAGCAGTTACGGGGACGGCGCTACCTACGAGCAGTACTTC.

The chain couples TRBV5-1 to TRBJ2-6; 8 bases fit TRBD1. Per the germline V gene, CDR1 is SGHRS and CDR2 is YFSETQ. V lost 8 bases, J lost 0 bases, and 7 bases stayed unmatched. The CDR3 consists of 16 residues. Written as DNA, the CDR3 is TGCGCCAGTATGACAGGGGTCTACTCTGGGGCCAACGTCCTGACTTTC. Its protein is CASMTGVYSGANVLTF.

The chain combines TRBV3-1 with TRBJ2-6; 7 bases line up with TRBD1. The CDR3 sequence is 21 residues long. CDR1 is LGHDT and CDR2 is YNNKEL in the germline V gene (reference sequence). Losses at the gene ends were 4 bases for V and 1 base for J; bases not matched to a gene: 19. The CDR3 is CASSPDLPDRAISSGANVLTF. In DNA form, the CDR3 reads TGTGCCAGCAGCCCCGATCTACCCGACAGGGCGATTTCGTCTGGGGCCAACGTCCTGACTTTC.

The gene calls are TRBV7-9 and TRBJ1-4, with 9 bases matching TRBD1. CDR1 and CDR2 from the germline V gene are SEHNR and FQNEAQ (reference sequence). Trimming removed 4 bases from V and 7 bases from J; junction bases left unmatched: 4. The CDR3 spans 14 residues. CDR3 region: CASSSQGALEKLFF. DNA of the CDR3: TGTGCCAGCAGCTCACAGGGGGCCCTTGAAAAACTGTTTTTT. The full variable domain, in which reference TRBV7-9 and TRBJ1-4 provide the parts outside the CDR3, is DTGVSQNPRHKITKRGQNVTFRCDPISEHNRLYWYRQTLGQGPEFLTYFQNEAQLEKSRLLSDRFSAERPKGSFSTLEIQRTEQGDSAMYLCASSSQGALEKLFFGSGTQLSVL.

This clonotype has more than one count but fewer than ten. CDR3 residues: CASSFAGQLTEAFF. The CDR3 bases are TGTGCCAGCAGCTTTGCAGGACAGTTGACTGAAGCTTTCTTT. The chain carries TRBV7-9 and TRBJ1-1; D perhaps matches TRBD1 (6 bases). Trimming took 3 bases from V and 5 from J, leaving 13 bases between them. CDR1 and CDR2 from the germline V gene are SEHNR and FQNEAQ (reference sequence). This CDR3 is built from 14 residues.

V usage is TRBV5-6 and J usage is TRBJ2-7; 13 bases line up with TRBD2. The length of the CDR3 is 16 residues. The germline CDR1 and CDR2 sequences are SGHDT and YYEEEE. V lost 1 base and J lost 6; bases outside the gene matches: 7. The CDR3 protein is CASSLTSGRAMGEQYF. CDR3 coding DNA: TGTGCCAGCAGCTTGACTAGCGGGAGGGCCATGGGCGAGCAGTACTTC.

The chain joins TRBV27 to TRBJ2-1; the match to TRBD1 covers 7 bases. Germline V gene sequence: CDR1 MNHEY, CDR2 SMNVEV (reference sequence). This CDR3 is built from 16 residues. V was pared by 6 bases and J by 5 bases, with 13 bases of the junction left unmatched. In nucleotides, the CDR3 is TGTGCCAGCAGCCCGTGGAGCGCCCAGGGGGACAATGAGCAGTTCTTC. This sequence encodes CASSPWSAQGDNEQFF.

This clonotype was picked up a small number of times. The chain uses TRBV2 and TRBJ2-5; 7 bases align to TRBD2. The V and J ends lost 5 bases and 5 bases, in that order; junction bases with no gene match: 11. The CDR3 has 15 residues. The germline gives CDR1 SNHLY, CDR2 FYNNEI. The CDR3 DNA follows: TGTGCCAGCAGTCGCCGGGACTACTGGCTGGAGACCCAGTACTTC. Translating it yields CASSRRDYWLETQYF.

This clonotype has a count of ten or more. The chain links TRBV12-3 or TRBV12-4 to TRBJ2-7, with D unresolved. Deletions cut 6 bases from V and 0 bases from J, with 12 bases between. The CDR3 contains 14 residues. CDR3 sequence: CASRSQLPSYEQYF. The CDR3 bases are TGTGCCAGCAGATCACAGTTGCCCTCCTACGAGCAGTACTTC.

The genes are TRBV29-1 and TRBJ2-1; the D gene could be TRBD1 or TRBD2 (5 bases each). CDR3 length equals 13 residues. From germline, CDR1 is SQVTM and CDR2 ANQGSEA. V lost 7 bases, J lost 5 bases, and 15 bases lay in between. CDR3 DNA: TGCAGCGGGGGGATCGGGGTCGACAATGAGCAGTTCTTC. Translating it yields CSGGIGVDNEQFF.

The V and J genes are TRBV6-2 or TRBV6-3 and TRBJ1-1; possible D gene TRBD1, 5 bases. This CDR3 comprises 15 residues. Germline-derived CDR1 and CDR2 are MNHEY and SVGEGT. The V end lost 1 base, the J end lost 1 base, and 10 bases lay between the germline ends. The CDR3 DNA follows: TGTGCCAGCAGTTACTTGGGGACGAGGAACACTGAAGCTTTCTTT. Protein product: CASSYLGTRNTEAFF.

The chain has TRBV10-2 and TRBJ2-5; D unresolved. This CDR3 is built from 12 residues. V lost 2 bases and J 5 bases, leaving 6 bases between the germline ends. Looked up from germline, CDR1 is WSHSY and CDR2 is SAAADI. As DNA, the CDR3 is TGCGCCAGCAGTGAGATGGTGGAGACCCAGTACTTC. This gives the protein CASSEMVETQYF.

The genes are TRBV7-3 and TRBJ1-3, with TRBD1 as a possible D gene (5 bases). This CDR3 region has 15 residues. Trimming removed 5 bases at V and 4 bases at J, with 15 bases between. CDR1 and CDR2 (germline): SGHTA, FQGTGA. Written as DNA, the CDR3 is TGTGCCAGCAGCCCCTCAGGGATTGCCGGAAACACCATATATTTT. Translated: CASSPSGIAGNTIYF. The full variable domain, completed using reference TRBV7-3 and TRBJ1-3, is GAGVSQTPSNKVTEKGKYVELRCDPISGHTALYWYRQSLGQGPEFLIYFQGTGAADDSGLPNDRFFAVRPEGSVSTLKIQRTERGDSAVYLCASSPSGIAGNTIYFGEGSWLTVV.

This clonotype has just a few counts. The chain uses TRBV10-3 and TRBJ2-7; 8 nucleotides align to TRBD2. Per the germline V gene, CDR1 is ENHRY and CDR2 is SYGVKD. V lost 10 bases to trimming and J lost 3 bases; unmatched junction nucleotides: 5. The CDR3 has 12 residues. The CDR3 loop reads CATAGGNYEQYF. CDR3 DNA: TGTGCCACGGCGGGGGGAAACTACGAGCAGTACTTC.

In this sample, this clonotype turned up many times. The CDR3 DNA reads TGTGCCAGCAGCGTAGGGTTTCTAGAGACCCAGTACTTC. This sequence encodes CASSVGFLETQYF. V is TRBV9 and J is TRBJ2-5; no firm D call. V dropped 0 bases and J dropped 4 bases, with 7 bases sitting between them. There are 13 residues in the CDR3. From germline, CDR1 is SGDLS and CDR2 YYNGEE.

This clonotype was detected many times. The CDR3 is CSVGGLTNTGELFF. In nucleotides, the CDR3 is TGCAGCGTTGGCGGGTTAACGAACACCGGGGAGCTGTTTTTT. This chain connects TRBV29-1 to TRBJ2-2; tentatively, D is TRBD2 (5 bases). This CDR3 has 14 residues. Germline CDR1 is SQVTM and CDR2 is ANQGSEA. V was cut by 4 bases and J by 0 bases, with 9 bases left in between.

This chain joins TRBV5-4 and TRBJ2-5; possibly TRBD1 for D (6 bases). Germline-derived CDR1 and CDR2 are SGHNT and YYREEE (reference sequence). The CDR3 has 14 amino acids. The germline V and J ends were trimmed by 4 bases and 7 bases, with 17 bases remaining between them. CDR3 region: CASSVDRPSGTQYF. The CDR3 DNA reads as TGTGCCAGCAGCGTGGACAGACCTTCTGGGACCCAGTACTTC.

This clonotype has more than one count but fewer than ten. The chain joins TRBV5-1 to TRBJ2-3, with D maybe TRBD2 (6 bases). The CDR3 consists of 16 residues. CDR1 is SGHRS, CDR2 YFSETQ, per germline. Trimming left V 4 bases short and J 0 bases short, with 15 bases between. The CDR3 region has the DNA TGCGCCAGCAGCCTCGGCGGACTAACTAGCACAGATACGCAGTATTTT. Translated, it gives CASSLGGLTSTDTQYF.

This rearrangement joins TRBV6-2 or TRBV6-3 to TRBJ2-7; TRBD2 might be the D (5 bases). CDR3 length equals 14 residues. V was trimmed by 7 bases and J by 6 bases, leaving 19 bases between them. Germline V gives CDR1 MNHEY, CDR2 SVGEGT. The CDR3 reads CASTRRSTASEQYF. Here the CDR3 DNA reads TGTGCCAGCACCCGGAGGTCCACAGCCTCCGAGCAGTACTTC.

This clonotype was found a few times. The gene calls are TRBV5-1 and TRBJ1-5, with 7 bases fitting TRBD1. The CDR3 extends over 16 amino acids. After removal of 7 bases from V and 4 bases from J, the junction contained 14 bases not matched to a gene. Germline loops: CDR1 SGHRS, CDR2 YFSETQ. CDR3 sequence (DNA): TGCGCCAGCCGTTTAATCCGGGACAGCGCGAATCAGCCCCAGCATTTT. Residues: CASRLIRDSANQPQHF. The complete variable domain, with remaining parts taken from reference TRBV5-1 and TRBJ1-5, reads KAGVTQTPRYLIKTRGQQVTLSCSPISGHRSVSWYQQTPGQGLQFLFEYFSETQRNKGNFPGRFSGRQFSNSRSEMNVSTLELGDSALYLCASRLIRDSANQPQHFGDGTRLSIL.

The chain uses TRBV30 and TRBJ2-2; TRBD2 is a possible D gene (5 bases). The ends were cut back, 4 bases at V and 8 bases at J, with 8 bases in the middle. The CDR3 is made up of 11 amino acids. Per germline, CDR1 GTSNPN and CDR2 SVGIG (reference sequence). CDR3 nucleotides: TGTGCCTGGACCCCGGGGGGGGAGCTGTTTTTT. Its translation is CAWTPGGELFF. Full variable domain (rest looked up from reference TRBV30 and TRBJ2-2): SQTIHQWPATLVQPVGSPLSLECTVEGTSNPNLYWYRQAAGRGLQLLFYSVGIGQISSEVPQNLSASRPQDRQFILSSKKLLLSDSGFYLCAWTPGGELFFGEGSRLTVL.